This T cell receptor beta chain was sequenced in a study of blood T cell repertoires in COVID-19 (dated by TCRdb to between 2020 and 2021). Some background on the complete study: Collaborator samples came from the United States, Italy and Spain and covered acute and convalescent phases of COVID-19. Where HLA class I and class II types were available, the types were taken from metadata supplied by the sample provider, not from assay-based typing. Subjects who had been exposed to COVID-19, were actively infected with it, or had recovered from it provided the deeply sampled blood TCRbeta repertoires that made up the dataset. The samples were drawn from the first 160 participants of the ongoing ImmuneRACE study and from 1,254 subjects provided by 6 global collaborators. The sample metadata nearly always contained a de-identified subject ID, COVID-19 status, age in years and sex. The prospective study material was composed of cDNA or gDNA derived from T cells, B-cell-depleted T cells, or PBMCs. A freely available public database, intended as a resource for researchers studying the immune response to SARS-CoV-2, is where the repertoires were released.

Points on this clone: The antigen it binds to is not known. No clone much larger than this one lies a single base away; base qualities are absent.

Reading from cysteine to phenylalanine, the CDR3 counts 13 amino acids. Only the CDR3 part of the read is kept: 39 bases, read in frame from the first base. Via the germline V gene, CDR1 is MNHEY and CDR2 SVGEGT. V is pared back by 2 bases and J by 11 bases, with 15 bases lying between the germline termini. Participants in the prospective study were enrolled through a virtual design, were aged roughly 18 to 100 years, and lived in roughly 25 United States geographic areas. In the prospective study, participants were assigned to cohorts based on the clinical history participants reported in a screening survey and a study questionnaire. A participant counted as exposed if, within 2 weeks of entering the study, that participant had been in contact with someone who had a PCR-confirmed or clinician-diagnosed COVID-19 case. Mobile phlebotomists in the prospective study collected whole blood, serum and a nasopharyngeal or oropharyngeal swab from every participant. Prospective study participants could optionally give additional blood draws and questionnaires over an approximately 2-month period. Before DNA extraction, blood samples from the prospective study were shipped at room temperature or frozen.

Study-level results and caveats: Clinical and demographic metadata were provided uncurated, with the amount varying by source and participant.

The immunoSEQ Assay, a bias-controlled multiplex PCR, was used to amplify TCRbeta CDR3 regions from genomic DNA. The paper's processing steps were these. Within the assay, amplification of reference gene primers was used to estimate how many nucleated cells each sample contained. To quantify the absolute abundance of each unique TCRbeta CDR3 rearrangement, sequence reads were collapsed and filtered. For each sample, productive Simpson clonality was calculated as the square root of Simpson's diversity index over productive rearrangements. Entries here come from immuneACCESS through TCRdb and include only in-frame sequences with V and J called. Some clones fail to appear in such tables; in the studies checked, an unresolved V gene covers under half of the shortfall, and the cause of the remainder is unknown. V and J calls and clone size come straight from that table; D and trimming were deduced from the DNA. The table for this sample lists around 330,000 clones; approximately 81% of them were counted only once. The ten biggest clones cover under 2% of the sample.

The chain uses TRBV6-2 or TRBV6-3 and TRBJ1-1, with an unclear D gene assignment. Sequenced sample: PBMCs or T cells enriched from blood (not recorded which). The TCR was taken from a woman in her 30s who had been exposed to COVID-19. The DNA reads as follows: TGTGCCAGCAGTTACCCACCCTATGGGGAGGCTTTCTTT. It is translated as CASSYPPYGEAFF.